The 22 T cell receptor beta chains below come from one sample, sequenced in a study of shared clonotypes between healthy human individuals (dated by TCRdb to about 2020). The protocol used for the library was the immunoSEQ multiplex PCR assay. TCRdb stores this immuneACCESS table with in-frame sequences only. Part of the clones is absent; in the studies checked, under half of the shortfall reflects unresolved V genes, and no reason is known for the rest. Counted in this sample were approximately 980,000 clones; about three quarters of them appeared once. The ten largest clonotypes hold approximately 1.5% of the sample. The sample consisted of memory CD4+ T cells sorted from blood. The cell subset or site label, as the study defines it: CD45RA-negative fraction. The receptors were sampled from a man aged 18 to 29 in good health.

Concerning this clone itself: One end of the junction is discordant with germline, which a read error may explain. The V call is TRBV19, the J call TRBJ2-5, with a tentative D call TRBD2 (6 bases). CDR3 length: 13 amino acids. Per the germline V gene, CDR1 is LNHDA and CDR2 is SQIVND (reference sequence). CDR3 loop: CASSIGTVETQYF. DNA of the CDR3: TGTGCCAGTAGCATAGGGACTGTAGAGACCCAGTACTTC.

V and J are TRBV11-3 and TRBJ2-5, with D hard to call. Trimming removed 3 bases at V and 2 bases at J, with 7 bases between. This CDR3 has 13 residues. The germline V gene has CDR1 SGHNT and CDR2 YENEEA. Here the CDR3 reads CASSLSGQETQYF. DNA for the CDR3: TGTGCCAGCAGCTTGTCAGGTCAAGAGACCCAGTACTTC.

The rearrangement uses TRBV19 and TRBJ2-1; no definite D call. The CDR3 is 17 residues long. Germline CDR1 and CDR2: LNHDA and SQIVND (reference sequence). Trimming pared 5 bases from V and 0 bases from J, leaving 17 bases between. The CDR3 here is CASSPRLVGYSYNEQFF. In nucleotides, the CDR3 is TGTGCCAGTAGTCCCCGACTGGTCGGTTACTCCTACAATGAGCAGTTCTTC.

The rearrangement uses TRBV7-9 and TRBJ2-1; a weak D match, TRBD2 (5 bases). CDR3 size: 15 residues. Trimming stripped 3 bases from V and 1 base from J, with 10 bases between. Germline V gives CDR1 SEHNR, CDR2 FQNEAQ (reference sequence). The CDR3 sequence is CASSLGGLSYNEQFF. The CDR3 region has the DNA TGTGCCAGCAGCTTGGGCGGGCTTTCCTACAATGAGCAGTTCTTC.

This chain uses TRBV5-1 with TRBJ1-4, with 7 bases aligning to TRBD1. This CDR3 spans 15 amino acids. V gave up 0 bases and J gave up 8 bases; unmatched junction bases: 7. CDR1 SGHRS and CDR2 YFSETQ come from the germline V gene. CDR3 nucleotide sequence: TGCGCCAGCAGCTTGGACGGGACAGCCACCGAAAAACTGTTTTTT. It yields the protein CASSLDGTATEKLFF.

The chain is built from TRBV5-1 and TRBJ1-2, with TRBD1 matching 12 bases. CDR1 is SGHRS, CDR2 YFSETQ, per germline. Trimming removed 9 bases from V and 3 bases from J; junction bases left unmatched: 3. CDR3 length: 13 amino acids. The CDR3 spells CATGTGGDYGYTF. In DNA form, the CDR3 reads TGCGCCACTGGGACAGGGGGCGACTATGGCTACACCTTC.

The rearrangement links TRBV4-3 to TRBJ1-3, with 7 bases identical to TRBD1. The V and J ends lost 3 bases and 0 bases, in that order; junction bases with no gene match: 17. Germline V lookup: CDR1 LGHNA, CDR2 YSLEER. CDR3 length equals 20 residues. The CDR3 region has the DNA TGCGCCAGCAGCCAGGCCCCTTCCGGGGGGACAGCAATCTCTGGAAACACCATATATTTT. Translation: CASSQAPSGGTAISGNTIYF.

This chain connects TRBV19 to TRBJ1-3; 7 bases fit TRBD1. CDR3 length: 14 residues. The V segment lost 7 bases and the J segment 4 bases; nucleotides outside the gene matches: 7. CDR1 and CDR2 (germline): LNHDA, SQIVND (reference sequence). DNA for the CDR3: TGTGCCAGTACTAATCGGGACAGAGGAAACACCATATATTTT. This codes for CASTNRDRGNTIYF.

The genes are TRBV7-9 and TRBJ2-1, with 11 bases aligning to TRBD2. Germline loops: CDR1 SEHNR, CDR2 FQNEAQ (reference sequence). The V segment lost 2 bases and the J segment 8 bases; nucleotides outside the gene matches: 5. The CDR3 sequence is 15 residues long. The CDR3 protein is CASSLIAGGLHEQFF. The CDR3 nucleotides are TGTGCCAGCAGCTTAATAGCGGGAGGGTTACATGAGCAGTTCTTC.

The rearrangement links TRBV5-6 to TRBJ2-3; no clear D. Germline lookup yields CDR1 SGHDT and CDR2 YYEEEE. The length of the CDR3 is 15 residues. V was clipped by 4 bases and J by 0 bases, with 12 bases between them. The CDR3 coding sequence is TGTGCCAGCAGCGGCTGGATTCCTAGCACAGATACGCAGTATTTT. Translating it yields CASSGWIPSTDTQYF.

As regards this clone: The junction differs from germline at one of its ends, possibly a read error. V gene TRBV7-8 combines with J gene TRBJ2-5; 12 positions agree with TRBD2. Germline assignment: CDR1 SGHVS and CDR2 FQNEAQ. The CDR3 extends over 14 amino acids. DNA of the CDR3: TGTGCCAGCAGCCTAGCGGGGGGGCAAGAGACCCAGTACTTC. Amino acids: CASSLAGGQETQYF.

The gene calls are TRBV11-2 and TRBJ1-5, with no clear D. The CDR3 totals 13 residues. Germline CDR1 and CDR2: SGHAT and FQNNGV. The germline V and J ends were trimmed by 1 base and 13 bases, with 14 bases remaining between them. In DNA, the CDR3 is TGTGCCAGCAGCTTAGTGGAGGGTAGCGCACAGCATTTT. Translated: CASSLVEGSAQHF.

CDR3 region: CASDRERNQPQHF. The CDR3, as DNA: TGTGCCAGCGACAGGGAGCGCAATCAGCCCCAGCATTTT. The chain combines TRBV28 with TRBJ1-5; 7 bases match TRBD1. Germline values: CDR1 MDHEN, CDR2 SYDVKM. The CDR3 has 13 amino acids. V shed 8 bases, J shed 2 bases, and the junction held 3 bases outside the gene matches.

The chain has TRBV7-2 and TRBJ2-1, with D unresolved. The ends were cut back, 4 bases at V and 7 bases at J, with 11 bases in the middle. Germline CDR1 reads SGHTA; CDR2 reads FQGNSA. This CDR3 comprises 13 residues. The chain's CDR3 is CASSSPPSNEQFF. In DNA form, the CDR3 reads TGTGCCAGCAGCTCACCCCCAAGTAATGAGCAGTTCTTC.

The CDR3 DNA sequence: TGTGCCAGCAGCTTGACGCATCAGCCCCAGCATTTT. Residues: CASSLTHQPQHF. This rearrangement joins TRBV7-2 to TRBJ1-5; D ambiguous. The germline V gene has CDR1 SGHTA and CDR2 FQGNSA. Trimming shortened V by 3 bases and J by 5 bases, and 5 bases separated the two germline ends. This CDR3 is built from 12 residues.

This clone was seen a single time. CDR3 protein: CASFTPGTGSPLHF. CDR3 DNA: TGTGCCAGCTTTACACCGGGGACGGGTTCACCCCTCCACTTT. The J gene is TRBJ1-6, the V gene TRBV28; a weak D match, TRBD1 (5 bases). The length of the CDR3 is 14 residues. Germline loops: CDR1 MDHEN, CDR2 SYDVKM. With 8 bases removed from V and 9 bases from J, the gap between germline ends came to 17 bases.

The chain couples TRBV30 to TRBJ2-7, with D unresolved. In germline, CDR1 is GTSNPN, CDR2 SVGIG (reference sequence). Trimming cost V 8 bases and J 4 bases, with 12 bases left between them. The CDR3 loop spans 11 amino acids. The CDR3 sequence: CAGDGLYEQYF. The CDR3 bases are TGTGCCGGCGATGGGTTGTACGAGCAGTACTTC.

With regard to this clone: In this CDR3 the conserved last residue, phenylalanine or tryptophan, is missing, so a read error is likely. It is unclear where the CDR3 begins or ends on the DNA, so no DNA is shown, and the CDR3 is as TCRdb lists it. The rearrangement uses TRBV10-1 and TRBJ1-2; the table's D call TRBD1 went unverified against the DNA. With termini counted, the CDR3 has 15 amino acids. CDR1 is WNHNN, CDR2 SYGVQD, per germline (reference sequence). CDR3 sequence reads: CASSLTQRSRKTYGY.

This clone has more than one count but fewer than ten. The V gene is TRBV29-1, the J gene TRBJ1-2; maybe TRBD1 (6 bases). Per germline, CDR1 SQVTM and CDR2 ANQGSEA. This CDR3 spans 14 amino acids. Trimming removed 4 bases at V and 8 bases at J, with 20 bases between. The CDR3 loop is CSVGGAARHAGYTF. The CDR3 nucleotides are TGCAGCGTTGGGGGGGCCGCCCGACATGCCGGCTACACCTTC.

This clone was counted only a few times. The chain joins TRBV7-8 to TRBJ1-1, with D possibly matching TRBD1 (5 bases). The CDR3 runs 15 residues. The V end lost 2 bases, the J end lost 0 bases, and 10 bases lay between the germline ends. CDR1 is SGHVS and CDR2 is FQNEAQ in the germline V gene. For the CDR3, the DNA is TGTGCCAGCAGCTTAAATGGACAAATGAACACTGAAGCTTTCTTT. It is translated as CASSLNGQMNTEAFF.

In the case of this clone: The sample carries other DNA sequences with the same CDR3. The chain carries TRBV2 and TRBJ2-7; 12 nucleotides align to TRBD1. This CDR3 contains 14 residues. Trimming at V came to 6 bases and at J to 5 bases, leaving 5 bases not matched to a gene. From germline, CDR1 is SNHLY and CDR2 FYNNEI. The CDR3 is CASSRDRGLNEQYF. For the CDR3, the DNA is TGTGCCAGCAGCCGGGACAGGGGGCTGAACGAGCAGTACTTC.

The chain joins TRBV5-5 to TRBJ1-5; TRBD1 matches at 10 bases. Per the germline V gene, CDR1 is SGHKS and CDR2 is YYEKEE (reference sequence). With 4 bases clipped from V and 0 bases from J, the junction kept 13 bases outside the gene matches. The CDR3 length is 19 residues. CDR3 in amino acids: CASSPEPTGGFYSNQPQHF. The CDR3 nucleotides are TGTGCCAGCAGCCCGGAGCCGACAGGGGGCTTTTATAGCAATCAGCCCCAGCATTTT. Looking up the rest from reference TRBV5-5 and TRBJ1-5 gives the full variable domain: DAGVTQSPTHLIKTRGQQVTLRCSPISGHKSVSWYQQVLGQGPQFIFQYYEKEERGRGNFPDRFSARQFPNYSSELNVNALLLGDSALYLCASSPEPTGGFYSNQPQHFGDGTRLSIL.